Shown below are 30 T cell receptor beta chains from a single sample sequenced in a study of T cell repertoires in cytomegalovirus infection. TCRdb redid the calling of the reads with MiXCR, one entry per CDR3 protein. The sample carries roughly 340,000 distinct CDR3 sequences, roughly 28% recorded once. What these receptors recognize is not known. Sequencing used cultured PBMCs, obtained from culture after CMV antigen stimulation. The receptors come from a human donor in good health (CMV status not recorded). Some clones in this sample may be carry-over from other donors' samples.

The CDR3, as DNA: TGTGCCAGCAGTTTATGGGGCGGGAGCGACATTCAGTACTTC. Residues: CASSLWGGSDIQYF. This chain uses TRBV27 with TRBJ2-4; TRBD2 matches at 7 bases. The CDR3 spans 14 residues. Germline CDR1 is MNHEY and CDR2 is SMNVEV (reference sequence). V was pared by 1 base and J by 8 bases, with 5 bases of the junction left unmatched.

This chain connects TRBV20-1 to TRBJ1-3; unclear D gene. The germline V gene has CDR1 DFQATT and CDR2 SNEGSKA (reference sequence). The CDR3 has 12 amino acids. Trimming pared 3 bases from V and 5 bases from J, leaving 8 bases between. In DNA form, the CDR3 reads TGCAGTGCTAGTAACGGGCGAAACACCATATATTTT. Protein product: CSASNGRNTIYF.

The CDR3 protein is CASKKDRDYGYTF. In nucleotides, the CDR3 is TGTGCCAGCAAGAAAGACAGGGACTATGGCTACACCTTC. J is TRBJ1-2 and V is TRBV28; 7 bases agree with TRBD1. V lost 7 bases, J lost 3 bases, and 5 bases stayed unmatched. Germline loops: CDR1 MDHEN, CDR2 SYDVKM. The CDR3 contains 13 residues.

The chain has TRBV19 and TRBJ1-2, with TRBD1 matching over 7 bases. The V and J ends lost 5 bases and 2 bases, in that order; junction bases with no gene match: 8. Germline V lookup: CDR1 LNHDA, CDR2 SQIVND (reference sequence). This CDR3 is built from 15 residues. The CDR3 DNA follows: TGTGCCAGTAGTTCCGGACAGGCTGGAAACTATGGCTACACCTTC. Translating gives CASSSGQAGNYGYTF.

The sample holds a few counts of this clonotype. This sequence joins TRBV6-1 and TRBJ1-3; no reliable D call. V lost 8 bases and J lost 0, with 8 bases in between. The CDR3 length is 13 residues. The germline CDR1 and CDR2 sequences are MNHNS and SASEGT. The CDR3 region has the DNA TGTGCCAGCCGATGGAGCTCTGGAAACACCATATATTTT. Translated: CASRWSSGNTIYF.

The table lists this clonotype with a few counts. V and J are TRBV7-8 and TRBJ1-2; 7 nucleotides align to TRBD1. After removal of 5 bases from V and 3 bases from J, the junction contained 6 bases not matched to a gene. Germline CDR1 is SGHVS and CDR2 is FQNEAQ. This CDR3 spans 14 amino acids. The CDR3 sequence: CASSRSDRDYGYTF. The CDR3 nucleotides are TGTGCCAGCAGCCGGTCAGACAGGGACTATGGCTACACCTTC.

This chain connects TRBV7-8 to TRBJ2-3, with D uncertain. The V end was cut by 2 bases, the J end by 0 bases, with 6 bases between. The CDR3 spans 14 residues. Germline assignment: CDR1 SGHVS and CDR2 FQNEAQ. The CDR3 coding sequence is TGTGCCAGCAGCTTACGGCCGAGCACAGATACGCAGTATTTT. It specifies CASSLRPSTDTQYF. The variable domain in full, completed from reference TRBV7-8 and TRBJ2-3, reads GAGVSQSPRYKVAKRGQDVALRCDPISGHVSLFWYQQALGQGPEFLTYFQNEAQLDKSGLPSDRFFAERPEGSVSTLKIQRTQQEDSAVYLCASSLRPSTDTQYFGPGTRLTVL.

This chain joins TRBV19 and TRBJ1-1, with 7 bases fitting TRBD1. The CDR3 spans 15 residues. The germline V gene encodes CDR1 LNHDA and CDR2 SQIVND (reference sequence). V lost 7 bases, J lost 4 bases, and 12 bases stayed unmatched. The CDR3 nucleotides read TGTGCCAGTACCCCGCTGACAGGGTGGGGCACTGAAGCTTTCTTT. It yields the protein CASTPLTGWGTEAFF.

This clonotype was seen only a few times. CDR3 in amino acids: CASSFGSSTNEKLFF. The CDR3 nucleotides read TGTGCCAGCAGCTTCGGGTCTTCAACTAATGAAAAACTGTTTTTT. The rearrangement joins TRBV11-2 to TRBJ1-4, with no clear D. V gave up 3 bases and J gave up 0 bases, with 8 bases separating them. This CDR3 has 15 amino acids. Germline loops: CDR1 SGHAT, CDR2 FQNNGV. Using reference TRBV11-2 and TRBJ1-4 for the parts outside the CDR3, the full variable domain is EAGVAQSPRYKIIEKRQSVAFWCNPISGHATLYWYQQILGQGPKLLIQFQNNGVVDDSQLPKDRFSAERLKGVDSTLKIQPAKLEDSAVYLCASSFGSSTNEKLFFGSGTQLSVL.

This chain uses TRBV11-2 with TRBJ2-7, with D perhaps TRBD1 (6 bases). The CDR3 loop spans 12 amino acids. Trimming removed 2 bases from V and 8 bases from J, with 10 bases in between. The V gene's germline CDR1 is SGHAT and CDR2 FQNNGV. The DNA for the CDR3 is TGTGCCAGCAGCTTACTGACAGGACAGCAGTACTTC. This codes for CASSLLTGQQYF.

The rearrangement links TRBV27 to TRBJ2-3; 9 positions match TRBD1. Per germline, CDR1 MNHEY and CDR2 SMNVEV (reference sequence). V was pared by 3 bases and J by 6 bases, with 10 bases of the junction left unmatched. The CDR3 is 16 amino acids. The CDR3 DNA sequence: TGTGCCAGCAGTTTTTCGGACAGGGGACTTCAGGATACGCAGTATTTT. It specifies CASSFSDRGLQDTQYF.

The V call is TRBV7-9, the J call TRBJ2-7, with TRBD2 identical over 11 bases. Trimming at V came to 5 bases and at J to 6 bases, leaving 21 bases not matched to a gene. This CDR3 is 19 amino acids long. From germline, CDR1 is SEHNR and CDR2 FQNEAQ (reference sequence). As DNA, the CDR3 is TGTGCCAGCAGCCGTACTCTAGCGGGGGGCTTAACCGCCTCGGGCGAGCAGTACTTC. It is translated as CASSRTLAGGLTASGEQYF.

CDR3 nucleotide sequence: TGTGCCAGCAGCTTATCTCCGGGACTAGCGGGAGGGCCGGTGAAGTTCTTC. Its translation: CASSLSPGLAGGPVKFF. The V call is TRBV7-3, the J call TRBJ2-1, with 16 bases that match TRBD2. The J segment lost 14 bases and the V segment lost 2 bases, leaving 12 bases of the junction unmatched. The CDR3 is made up of 17 amino acids. Germline CDR1 is SGHTA and CDR2 is FQGTGA.

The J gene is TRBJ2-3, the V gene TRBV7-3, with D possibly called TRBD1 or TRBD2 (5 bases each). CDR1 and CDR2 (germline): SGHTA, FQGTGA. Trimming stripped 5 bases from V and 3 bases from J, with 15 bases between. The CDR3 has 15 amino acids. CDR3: CASSPGQTGTDTQYF. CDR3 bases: TGTGCCAGCAGCCCCGGACAAACGGGAACAGATACGCAGTATTTT.

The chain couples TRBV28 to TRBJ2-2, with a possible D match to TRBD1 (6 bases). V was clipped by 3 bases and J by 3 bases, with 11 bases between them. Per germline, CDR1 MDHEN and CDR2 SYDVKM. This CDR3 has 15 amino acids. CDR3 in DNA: TGTGCCAGCAGTTTCCCAGGGGCCCACACCGGGGAGCTGTTTTTT. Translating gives CASSFPGAHTGELFF.

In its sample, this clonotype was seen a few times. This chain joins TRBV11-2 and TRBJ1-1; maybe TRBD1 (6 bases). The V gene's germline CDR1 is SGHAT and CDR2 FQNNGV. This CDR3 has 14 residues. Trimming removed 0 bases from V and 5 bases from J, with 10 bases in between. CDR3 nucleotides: TGTGCCAGCAGCTTAGACCCAGGGGTGACTGAAGCTTTCTTT. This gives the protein CASSLDPGVTEAFF.

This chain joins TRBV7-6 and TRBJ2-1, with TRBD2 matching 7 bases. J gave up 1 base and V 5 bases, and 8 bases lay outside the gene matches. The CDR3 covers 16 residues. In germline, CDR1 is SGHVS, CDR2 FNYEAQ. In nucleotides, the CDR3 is TGTGCCAGCAGCCCGACTGGGGGGGGATCCTACAATGAGCAGTTCTTC. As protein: CASSPTGGGSYNEQFF.

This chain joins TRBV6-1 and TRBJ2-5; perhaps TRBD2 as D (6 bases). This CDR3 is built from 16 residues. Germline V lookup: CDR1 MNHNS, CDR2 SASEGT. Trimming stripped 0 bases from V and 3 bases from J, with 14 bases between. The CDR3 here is CASSEALPGGKETQYF. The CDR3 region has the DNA TGTGCCAGCAGTGAAGCGCTCCCGGGCGGGAAAGAGACCCAGTACTTC.

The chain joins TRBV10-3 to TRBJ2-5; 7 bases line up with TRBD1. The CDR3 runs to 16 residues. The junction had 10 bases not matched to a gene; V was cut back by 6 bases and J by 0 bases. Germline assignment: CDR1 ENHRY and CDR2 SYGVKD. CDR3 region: CAISHPTGPHQETQYF. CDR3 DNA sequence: TGTGCCATCAGCCACCCGACAGGGCCACACCAAGAGACCCAGTACTTC.

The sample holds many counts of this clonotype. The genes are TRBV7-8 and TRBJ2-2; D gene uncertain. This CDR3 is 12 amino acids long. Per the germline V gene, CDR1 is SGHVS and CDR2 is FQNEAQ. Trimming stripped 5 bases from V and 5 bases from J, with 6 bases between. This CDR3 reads CASSQQTGELFF. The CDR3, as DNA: TGTGCCAGCAGCCAACAAACCGGGGAGCTGTTTTTT.

The CDR3 DNA reads TGTGCCAGCAGTTATGCCGTCAACGATGAGCAGTTCTTC. Protein product: CASSYAVNDEQFF. The rearrangement joins TRBV12-3 or TRBV12-4 to TRBJ2-1; no definite D call. CDR3 length: 13 amino acids. V lost 4 bases to trimming and J lost 8 bases, with 12 bases between them.

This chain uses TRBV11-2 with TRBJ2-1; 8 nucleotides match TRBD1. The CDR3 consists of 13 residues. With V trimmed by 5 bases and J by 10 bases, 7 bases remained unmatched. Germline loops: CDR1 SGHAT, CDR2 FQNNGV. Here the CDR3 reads CASSPQGAREQFF. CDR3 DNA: TGTGCCAGCAGCCCCCAGGGGGCTCGGGAGCAGTTCTTC.

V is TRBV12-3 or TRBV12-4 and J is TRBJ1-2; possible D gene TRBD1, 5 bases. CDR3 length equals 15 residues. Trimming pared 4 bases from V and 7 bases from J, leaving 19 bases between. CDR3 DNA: TGTGCCAGCAGTTGGTCAGGGAAAGGAGAATGTGGCTACACCTTC. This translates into CASSWSGKGECGYTF.

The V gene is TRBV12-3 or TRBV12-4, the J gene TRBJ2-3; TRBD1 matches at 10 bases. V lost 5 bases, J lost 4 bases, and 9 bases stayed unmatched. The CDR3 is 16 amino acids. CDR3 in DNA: TGTGCCAGCAGTCCCCTAGACAGGGGGCGTTCAGATACGCAGTATTTT. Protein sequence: CASSPLDRGRSDTQYF.

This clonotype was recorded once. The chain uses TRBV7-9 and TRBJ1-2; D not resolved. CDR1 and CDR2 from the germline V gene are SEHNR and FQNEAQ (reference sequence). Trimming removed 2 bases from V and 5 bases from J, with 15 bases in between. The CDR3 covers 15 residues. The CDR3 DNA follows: TGTGCCAGCAGCTTATCTTATGAAAGGGTGTATGGCTACACCTTC. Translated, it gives CASSLSYERVYGYTF.

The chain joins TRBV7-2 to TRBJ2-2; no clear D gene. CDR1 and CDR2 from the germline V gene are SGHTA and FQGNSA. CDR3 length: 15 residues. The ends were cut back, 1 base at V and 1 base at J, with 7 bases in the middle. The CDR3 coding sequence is TGTGCCAGCAGCTTAGGGGTCTGGAACACCGGGGAGCTGTTTTTT. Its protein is CASSLGVWNTGELFF.

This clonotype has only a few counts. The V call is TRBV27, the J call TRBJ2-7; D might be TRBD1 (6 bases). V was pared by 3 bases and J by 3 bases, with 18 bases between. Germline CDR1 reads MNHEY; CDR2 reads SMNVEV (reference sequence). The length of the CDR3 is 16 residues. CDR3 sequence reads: CASSFGNPGHHYEQYF. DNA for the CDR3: TGTGCCAGCAGTTTTGGGAACCCGGGACACCACTACGAGCAGTACTTC.

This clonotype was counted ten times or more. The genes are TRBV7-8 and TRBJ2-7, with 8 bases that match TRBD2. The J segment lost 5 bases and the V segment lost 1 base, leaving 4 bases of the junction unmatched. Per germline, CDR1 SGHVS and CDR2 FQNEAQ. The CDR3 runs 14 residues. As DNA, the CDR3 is TGTGCCAGCAGCTTAGACAGCGGGAGAGACGAGCAGTACTTC. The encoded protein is CASSLDSGRDEQYF.

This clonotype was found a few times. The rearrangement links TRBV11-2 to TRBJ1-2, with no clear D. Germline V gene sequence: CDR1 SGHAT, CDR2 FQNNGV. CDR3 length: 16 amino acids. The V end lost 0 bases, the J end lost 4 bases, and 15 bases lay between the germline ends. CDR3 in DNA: TGTGCCAGCAGCTTAGATCCCCGGGCAAGCTCCTATGGCTACACCTTC. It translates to CASSLDPRASSYGYTF.

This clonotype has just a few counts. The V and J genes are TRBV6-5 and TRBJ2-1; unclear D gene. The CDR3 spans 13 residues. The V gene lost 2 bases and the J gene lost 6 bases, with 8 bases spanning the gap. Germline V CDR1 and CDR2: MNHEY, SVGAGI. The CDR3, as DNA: TGTGCCAGCAGTTACCAGCATACCAATGAGCAGTTCTTC. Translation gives CASSYQHTNEQFF.